This passage covers 14 T cell receptor beta chains from one sample sequenced in a study of regulatory T cells in long-lasting Graves disease. Arm-PCR of CDR3 regions and iRepertoire HTBI primers were the basis on which TCR beta libraries were built. TCRdb independently ran MiXCR on the multiplex PCR reads; one entry per CDR3 protein. Among 400,000 to 500,000 distinct CDR3 sequences listed, 13% to 15% were seen once. The time point is: newly diagnosed GD, antithyroid drugs for less than 3 months. PBMC-derived RNA was used for the TCR library. This same sample was also part of a study on T cells in Graves' hyperthyroidism and ophthalmopathy.

Sequencing was performed on peripheral blood mononuclear cells (PBMCs), taken at new diagnosis, from a patient treated with antithyroid drugs. The receptor source for this set is a woman aged 45-59 years with Graves disease.

This chain links TRBV24-1 with TRBJ2-2; TRBD1 matches 8 bases. The CDR3 extends over 15 amino acids. The V segment lost 7 bases and the J segment 5 bases; nucleotides outside the gene matches: 8. Germline values: CDR1 KGHDR, CDR2 SFDVKD. The CDR3 loop is CATSRTGRWTGELFF. The CDR3 nucleotides are TGTGCCACCAGCAGGACAGGGCGGTGGACCGGGGAGCTGTTTTTT.

This clonotype was detected many times. The chain joins TRBV20-1 to TRBJ1-5, with 7 nucleotides matching TRBD1. Trimming removed 6 bases from V and 2 bases from J; junction bases left unmatched: 4. The CDR3 contains 13 residues. Germline V gene lookup returns CDR1 DFQATT and CDR2 SNEGSKA (reference sequence). CDR3 DNA: TGCAGTGCCCCAGGACAGGGCAATCAGCCCCAGCATTTT. This sequence encodes CSAPGQGNQPQHF.

The J gene is TRBJ1-2, the V gene TRBV12-3 or TRBV12-4; possible D gene TRBD1, 5 bases. This CDR3 spans 14 amino acids. V lost 3 bases to trimming and J lost 4 bases, with 12 bases between them. CDR3 in DNA: TGTGCCAGCAGTTTTGGGGGGTTGGGCTATGGCTACACCTTC. Encoded protein: CASSFGGLGYGYTF.

The table lists this clonotype with many counts. The CDR3 DNA is TGTGCCAGCACCCCCGGGCAGGACACTGAAGCTTTCTTT. Amino acids: CASTPGQDTEAFF. V gene TRBV18 combines with J gene TRBJ1-1, with unresolved D. Germline CDR1 and CDR2: KGHSH and LQKENI. The V end was cut by 8 bases, the J end by 3 bases, with 13 bases between. The CDR3 contains 13 residues.

About this clonotype: This may be a read error: a much more frequent sequence differs by one nucleotide. In nucleotides, the CDR3 is TGTGCCTGGAGTGGACTGGAGGCCCAGTACTTC. Translating it yields CAWSGLEAQYF. The rearrangement links TRBV30 to TRBJ2-5; possibly TRBD2 for D (5 bases). The CDR3 is 11 amino acids. V lost 1 base, J lost 9 bases, and 9 bases lay in between. The germline V gene encodes CDR1 GTSNPN and CDR2 SVGIG (reference sequence).

This clonotype came up many times. The chain recombines TRBV3-1 with TRBJ1-2; D ambiguous. This CDR3 is 16 amino acids long. Germline values: CDR1 LGHDT, CDR2 YNNKEL (reference sequence). V lost 1 base and J lost 3, with 15 bases in between. This CDR3 is CASSQVLMGFYYGYTF. The CDR3 DNA is TGTGCCAGCAGCCAAGTCCTCATGGGTTTTTACTATGGCTACACCTTC.

This clonotype was found many times. This chain connects TRBV27 to TRBJ2-7, with D uncertain. Trimming left V 3 bases short and J 1 base short, with 7 bases between. The CDR3 contains 13 residues. Germline V gene sequence: CDR1 MNHEY, CDR2 SMNVEV (reference sequence). The CDR3 sequence is CASSFAGSYEQYF. The CDR3 bases are TGTGCCAGCAGTTTCGCCGGATCCTACGAGCAGTACTTC.

At least ten counts were recorded for this clonotype. The gene calls are TRBV7-9 and TRBJ2-7; 8 bases fit TRBD2. V lost 0 bases and J lost 4; bases outside the gene matches: 5. The CDR3 loop spans 15 amino acids. CDR1 and CDR2 from the germline V gene are SEHNR and FQNEAQ (reference sequence). The DNA of the CDR3 is TGTGCCAGCAGCTTAGCGTCTAGCGGGTCATACGAGCAGTACTTC. Translated, it gives CASSLASSGSYEQYF. Full variable domain (missing parts from reference TRBV7-9 and TRBJ2-7): DTGVSQNPRHKITKRGQNVTFRCDPISEHNRLYWYRQTLGQGPEFLTYFQNEAQLEKSRLLSDRFSAERPKGSFSTLEIQRTEQGDSAMYLCASSLASSGSYEQYFGPGTRLTVT.

This clonotype was recorded at least ten times. V is TRBV3-1 and J is TRBJ1-2; D gene unclear. V lost 6 bases to trimming and J lost 4 bases, with 6 bases between them. Germline CDR1 LGHDT, CDR2 YNNKEL (reference sequence). The CDR3 contains 11 residues. CDR3 nucleotides: TGTGCCAGCAGTGAAGGCTATGGCTACACCTTC. It specifies CASSEGYGYTF.

The chain uses TRBV10-2 and TRBJ2-5, with TRBD1 as a possible D gene (6 bases). Germline lookup yields CDR1 WSHSY and CDR2 SAAADI. This CDR3 has 12 residues. Deletions cut 7 bases from V and 4 bases from J, with 10 bases between. CDR3 in DNA: TGCGCCAGCAAGGGGGTTGGAGAGACCCAGTACTTC. Protein product: CASKGVGETQYF.

This clonotype was seen ten or more times. This chain uses TRBV12-3 or TRBV12-4 with TRBJ1-5, with 10 bases that match TRBD1. V shed 0 bases, J shed 5 bases, and the junction held 4 bases outside the gene matches. The CDR3 loop spans 16 amino acids. The DNA for the CDR3 is TGTGCCAGCAGTTTAGCGACCGGGACAGGGGATCAGCCCCAGCATTTT. Amino acid sequence: CASSLATGTGDQPQHF.

V and J are TRBV9 and TRBJ2-2; D uncertain. Germline assignment: CDR1 SGDLS and CDR2 YYNGEE. Trimming removed 3 bases from V and 4 bases from J, with 7 bases in between. The CDR3 sequence is 13 residues long. The CDR3 DNA sequence: TGTGCCAGCAGCGCAAAGTTCACCGGGGAGCTGTTTTTT. This encodes CASSAKFTGELFF.

This clonotype was recorded many times. The chain uses TRBV6-2 or TRBV6-3 and TRBJ2-2; 9 bases map to TRBD1. The J segment lost 3 bases and the V segment lost 5 bases, leaving 4 bases of the junction unmatched. The CDR3 consists of 15 residues. From germline, CDR1 is MNHEY and CDR2 SVGEGT. CDR3 nucleotides: TGTGCCAGCAGTAGAACAGGGGGCGACACCGGGGAGCTGTTTTTT. Translated, it gives CASSRTGGDTGELFF.

This clonotype was detected once. Given a much more abundant clone one base away, this may be a read error. This chain joins TRBV18 and TRBJ2-1; the D gene is possibly TRBD2 (6 bases). Germline V gene data show CDR1 as KGHSH and CDR2 as LQKENI. V was trimmed by 6 bases and J by 10 bases, leaving 16 bases between them. The CDR3 loop spans 13 amino acids. Here the CDR3 reads CASSQLASYEQFF. The CDR3 DNA is TGTGCCAGCTCGCAACTAGCCTCCTACGAGCAGTTCTTC.